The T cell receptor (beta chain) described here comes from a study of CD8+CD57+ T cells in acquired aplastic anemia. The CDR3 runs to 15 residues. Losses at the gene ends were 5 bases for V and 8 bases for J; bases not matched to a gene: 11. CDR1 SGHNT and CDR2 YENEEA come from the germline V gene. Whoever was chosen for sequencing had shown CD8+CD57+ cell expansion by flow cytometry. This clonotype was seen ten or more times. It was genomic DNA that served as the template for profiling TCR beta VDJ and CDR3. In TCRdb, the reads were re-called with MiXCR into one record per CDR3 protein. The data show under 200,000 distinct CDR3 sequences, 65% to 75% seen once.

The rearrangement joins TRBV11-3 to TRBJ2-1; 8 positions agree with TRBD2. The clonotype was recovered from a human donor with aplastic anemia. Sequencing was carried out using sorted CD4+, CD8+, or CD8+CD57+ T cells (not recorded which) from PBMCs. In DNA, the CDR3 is TGTGCCAGCAGCGCACCGGGACTAGTAGAAGATGAGCAGTTCTTC. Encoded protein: CASSAPGLVEDEQFF.